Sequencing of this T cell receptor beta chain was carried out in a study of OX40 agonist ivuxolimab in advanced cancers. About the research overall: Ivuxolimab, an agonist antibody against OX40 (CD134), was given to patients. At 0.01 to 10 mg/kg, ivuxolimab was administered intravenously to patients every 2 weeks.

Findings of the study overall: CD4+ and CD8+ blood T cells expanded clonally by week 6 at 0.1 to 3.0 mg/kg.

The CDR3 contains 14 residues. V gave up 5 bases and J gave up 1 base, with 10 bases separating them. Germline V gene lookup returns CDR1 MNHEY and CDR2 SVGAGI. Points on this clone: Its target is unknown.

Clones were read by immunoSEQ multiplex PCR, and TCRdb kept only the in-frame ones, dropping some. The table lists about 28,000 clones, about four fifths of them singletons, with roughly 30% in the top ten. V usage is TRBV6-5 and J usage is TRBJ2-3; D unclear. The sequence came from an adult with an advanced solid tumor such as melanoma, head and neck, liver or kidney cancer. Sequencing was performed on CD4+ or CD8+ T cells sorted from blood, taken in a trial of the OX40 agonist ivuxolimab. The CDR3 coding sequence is TGTGCCAGCAGTAGCACAAGAGGCACAGATACGCAGTATTTT. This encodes CASSSTRGTDTQYF.